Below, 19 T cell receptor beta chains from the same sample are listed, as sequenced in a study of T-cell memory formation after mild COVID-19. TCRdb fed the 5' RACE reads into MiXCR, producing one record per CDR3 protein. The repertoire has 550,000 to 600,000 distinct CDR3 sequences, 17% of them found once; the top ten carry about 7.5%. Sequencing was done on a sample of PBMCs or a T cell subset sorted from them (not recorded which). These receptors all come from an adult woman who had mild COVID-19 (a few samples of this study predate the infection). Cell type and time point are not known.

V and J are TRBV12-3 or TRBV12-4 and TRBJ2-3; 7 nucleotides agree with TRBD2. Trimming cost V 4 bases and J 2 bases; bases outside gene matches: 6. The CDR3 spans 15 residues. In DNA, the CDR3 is TGTGCCAGCAGTTGGGAGGGGCCCTACACAGATACGCAGTATTTT. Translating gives CASSWEGPYTDTQYF.

This CDR3 reads CASSTGPTPDEQYF. CDR3 coding DNA: TGTGCCAGCAGTACCGGTCCCACTCCCGACGAGCAGTACTTC. V is TRBV12-3 or TRBV12-4 and J is TRBJ2-7; D is ambiguous. With 5 bases removed from V and 5 bases from J, the gap between germline ends came to 16 bases. The CDR3 spans 14 residues.

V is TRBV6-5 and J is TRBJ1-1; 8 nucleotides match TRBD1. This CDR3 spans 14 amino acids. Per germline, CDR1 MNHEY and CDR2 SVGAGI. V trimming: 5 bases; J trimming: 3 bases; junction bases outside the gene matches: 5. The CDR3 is CASSETGEYTEAFF. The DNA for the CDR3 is TGTGCCAGCAGTGAGACAGGGGAGTACACTGAAGCTTTCTTT.

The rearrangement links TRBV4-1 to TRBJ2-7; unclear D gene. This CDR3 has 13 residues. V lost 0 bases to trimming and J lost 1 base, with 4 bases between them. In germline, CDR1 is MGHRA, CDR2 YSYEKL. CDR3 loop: CASSQDGSYEQYF. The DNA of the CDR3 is TGCGCCAGCAGCCAAGATGGTTCCTACGAGCAGTACTTC.

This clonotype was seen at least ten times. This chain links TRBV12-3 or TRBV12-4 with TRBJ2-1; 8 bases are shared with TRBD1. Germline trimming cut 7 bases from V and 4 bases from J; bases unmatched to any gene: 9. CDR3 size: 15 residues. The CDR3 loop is CASTTTGQGYNEQFF. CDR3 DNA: TGTGCCAGCACCACGACCGGACAGGGATACAATGAGCAGTTCTTC.

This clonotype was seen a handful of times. The CDR3 DNA is TGTGCCACCAGTGACCCGGAGAGACGGGGGATATACAATGAGCAGTTCTTC. It is translated as CATSDPERRGIYNEQFF. V gene TRBV24-1 combines with J gene TRBJ2-1, with D tentatively TRBD2 (6 bases). The CDR3 is made up of 17 amino acids. Germline loops: CDR1 KGHDR, CDR2 SFDVKD. V lost 4 bases and J lost 4, with 19 bases in between.

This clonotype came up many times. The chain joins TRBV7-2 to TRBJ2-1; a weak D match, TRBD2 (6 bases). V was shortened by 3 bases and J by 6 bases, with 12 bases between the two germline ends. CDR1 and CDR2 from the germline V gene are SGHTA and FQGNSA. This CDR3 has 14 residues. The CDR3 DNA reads TGTGCCAGCAGCTTCACGGGACTGGGCAATGAGCAGTTCTTC. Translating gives CASSFTGLGNEQFF.

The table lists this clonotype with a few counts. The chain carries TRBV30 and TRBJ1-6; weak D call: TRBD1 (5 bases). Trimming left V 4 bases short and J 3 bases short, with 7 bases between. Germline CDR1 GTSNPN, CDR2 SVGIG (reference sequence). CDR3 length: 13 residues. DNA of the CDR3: TGTGCCTGGACCAGGGACTATAATTCACCCCTCCACTTT. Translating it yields CAWTRDYNSPLHF.

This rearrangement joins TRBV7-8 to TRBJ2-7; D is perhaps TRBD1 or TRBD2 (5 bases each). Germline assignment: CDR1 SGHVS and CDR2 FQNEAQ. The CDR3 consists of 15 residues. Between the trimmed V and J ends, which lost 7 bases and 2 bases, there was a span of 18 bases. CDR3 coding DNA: TGTGCCAGCAACCCCCGGGGACCGGGGACCTACGAGCAGTACTTC. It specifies CASNPRGPGTYEQYF.

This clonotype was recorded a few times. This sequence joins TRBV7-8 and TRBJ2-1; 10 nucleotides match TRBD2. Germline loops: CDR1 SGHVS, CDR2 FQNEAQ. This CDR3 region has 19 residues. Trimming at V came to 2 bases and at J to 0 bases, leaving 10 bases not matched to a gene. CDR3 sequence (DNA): TGTGCCAGCAGCTTAAGCGGTTGGCTAGCGGGAGTCTCCTACAATGAGCAGTTCTTC. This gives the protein CASSLSGWLAGVSYNEQFF.

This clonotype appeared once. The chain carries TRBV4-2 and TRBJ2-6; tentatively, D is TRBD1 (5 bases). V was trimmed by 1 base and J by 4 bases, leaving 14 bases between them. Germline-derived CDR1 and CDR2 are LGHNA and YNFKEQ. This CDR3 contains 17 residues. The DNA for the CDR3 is TGTGCCAGCAGCCAAGTTTACAAGGGGCGGGGGGCCAACGTCCTGACTTTC. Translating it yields CASSQVYKGRGANVLTF.

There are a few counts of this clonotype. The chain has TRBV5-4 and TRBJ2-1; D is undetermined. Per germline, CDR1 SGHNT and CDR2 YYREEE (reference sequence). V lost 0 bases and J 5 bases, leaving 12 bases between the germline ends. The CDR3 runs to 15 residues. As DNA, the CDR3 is TGTGCCAGCAGCTTGGATGGTGCGACCCACAATGAGCAGTTCTTC. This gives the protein CASSLDGATHNEQFF.

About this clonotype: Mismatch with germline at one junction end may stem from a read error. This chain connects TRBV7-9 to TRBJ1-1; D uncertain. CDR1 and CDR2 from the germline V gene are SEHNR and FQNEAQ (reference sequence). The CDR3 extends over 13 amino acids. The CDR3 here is CAGSLPGGTEAFF. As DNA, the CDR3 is TGTGCCGGCAGCCTTCCGGGTGGCACTGAAGCTTTCTTT.

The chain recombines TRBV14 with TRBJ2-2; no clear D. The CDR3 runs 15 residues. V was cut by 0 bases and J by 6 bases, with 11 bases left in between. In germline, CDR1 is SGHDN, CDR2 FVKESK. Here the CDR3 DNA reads TGTGCCAGCAGCCAAGAAAGTTGGACCCCCGGGGAGCTGTTTTTT. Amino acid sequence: CASSQESWTPGELFF.

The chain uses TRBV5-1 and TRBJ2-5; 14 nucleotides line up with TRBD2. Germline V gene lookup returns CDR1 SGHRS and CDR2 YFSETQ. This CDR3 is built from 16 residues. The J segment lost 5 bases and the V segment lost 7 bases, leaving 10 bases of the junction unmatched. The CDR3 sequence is CASQMRLAGGRETQYF. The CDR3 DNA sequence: TGCGCCAGCCAAATGCGACTAGCGGGAGGGCGCGAGACCCAGTACTTC.

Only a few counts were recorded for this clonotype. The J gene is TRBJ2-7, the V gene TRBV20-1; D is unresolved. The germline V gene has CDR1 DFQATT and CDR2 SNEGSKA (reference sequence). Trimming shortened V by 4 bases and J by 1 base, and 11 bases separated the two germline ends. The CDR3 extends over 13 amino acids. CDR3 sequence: CSAKPGSSYEQYF. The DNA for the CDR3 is TGCAGTGCTAAACCCGGGTCATCCTACGAGCAGTACTTC.

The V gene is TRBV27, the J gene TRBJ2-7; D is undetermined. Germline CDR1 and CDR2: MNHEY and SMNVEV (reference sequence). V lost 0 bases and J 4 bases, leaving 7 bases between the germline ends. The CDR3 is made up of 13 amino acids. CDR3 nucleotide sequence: TGTGCCAGCAGTTTATCGAATTTATACGAGCAGTACTTC. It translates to CASSLSNLYEQYF.

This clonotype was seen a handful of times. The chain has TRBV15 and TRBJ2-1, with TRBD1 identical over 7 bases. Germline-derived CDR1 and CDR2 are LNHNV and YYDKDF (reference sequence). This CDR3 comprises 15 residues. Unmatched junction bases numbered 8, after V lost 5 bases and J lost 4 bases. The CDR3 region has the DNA TGTGCCACCAGCGGCAGGGACAGCCAATACAATGAGCAGTTCTTC. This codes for CATSGRDSQYNEQFF.

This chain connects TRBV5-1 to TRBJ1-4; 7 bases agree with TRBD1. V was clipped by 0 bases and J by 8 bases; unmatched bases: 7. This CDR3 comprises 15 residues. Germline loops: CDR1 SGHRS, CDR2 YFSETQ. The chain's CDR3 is CASSLAGTEWEKLFF. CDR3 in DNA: TGCGCCAGCAGCTTGGCCGGGACAGAATGGGAAAAACTGTTTTTT.